These T cell receptor beta chains were read from a single sample in a study of CD4 T cells in relation to SARS-CoV-2 and coronaviruses. The data were produced by immunoSEQ multiplex PCR, yet TCRdb's version contains in-frame clones alone and is incomplete. The sample has about 37,000 clones, 80% to 90% seen once; the top ten hold around 3.3%. The sample comprised memory CD4+ T cells from PBMCs. The receptors come from an adult with COVID-19. Both conserved end residues are part of each CDR3. Each record gives: clone size, J gene, D gene, V gene, CDR3 protein, CDR3 DNA. The D gene is left open where the match is weak. The size entry is marked missing in some rows and otherwise reads once, few, many or a size class.

clone size: once
J gene: TRBJ2-3
D gene: NA
V gene: TRBV14
CDR3 protein: CASSRDLKTTDTQYF
CDR3 DNA: TGTGCCAGCAGCCGGGACCTAAAGACCACAGATACGCAGTATTTT

clone size: NA
J gene: TRBJ2-3
D gene: NA
V gene: TRBV10-1
CDR3 protein: CASSQMAGADTQYF
CDR3 DNA: TGCGCCAGCAGCCAAATGGCAGGCGCGGATACGCAGTATTTT

clone size: NA
J gene: TRBJ2-7
D gene: NA
V gene: TRBV3-1/TRBV3-2
CDR3 protein: CASSQGLPAYEQYF
CDR3 DNA: TGTGCCAGCAGCCAGGGACTGCCAGCCTACGAGCAGTACTTC

clone size: NA
J gene: TRBJ2-5
D gene: NA
V gene: TRBV5-6
CDR3 protein: CASSSRDSQETQYF
CDR3 DNA: TGTGCCAGCAGCTCTAGGGACTCCCAAGAGACCCAGTACTTC

clone size: NA
J gene: TRBJ2-3
D gene: NA
V gene: TRBV5-4
CDR3 protein: CASSSSTARITDTQYF
CDR3 DNA: TGTGCCAGCAGCTCGTCGACAGCCCGAATCACAGATACGCAGTATTTT

clone size: NA
J gene: TRBJ1-1
D gene: NA
V gene: TRBV6-1
CDR3 protein: CASSASAGALNTEAFF
CDR3 DNA: TGTGCCAGCAGTGCGTCGGCAGGAGCACTGAACACTGAAGCTTTCTTT

clone size: NA
J gene: TRBJ2-7
D gene: TRBD1
V gene: TRBV2
CDR3 protein: CASSFSPGQGFHEQYF
CDR3 DNA: TGTGCCAGCAGTTTCTCCCCGGGACAGGGATTTCATGAGCAGTACTTC

clone size: once
J gene: TRBJ2-3
D gene: TRBD2
V gene: TRBV6-5
CDR3 protein: CASRTSGSTDTQYF
CDR3 DNA: TGTGCCAGCAGGACTAGCGGGAGCACAGATACGCAGTATTTT

clone size: NA
J gene: TRBJ1-5
D gene: NA
V gene: TRBV10-3
CDR3 protein: CATETTGSNQPQHF
CDR3 DNA: TGTGCCACCGAAACGACAGGCAGCAATCAGCCCCAGCATTTT

clone size: NA
J gene: TRBJ2-1
D gene: TRBD2
V gene: TRBV2
CDR3 protein: CASRARTSGNVNEQFF
CDR3 DNA: TGTGCCAGCAGAGCCCGGACTAGCGGGAATGTGAATGAGCAGTTCTTC

clone size: NA
J gene: TRBJ1-5
D gene: TRBD1
V gene: TRBV19
CDR3 protein: CASSIAGGQSNQPQHF
CDR3 DNA: TGTGCCAGTAGTATCGCAGGGGGCCAAAGCAATCAGCCCCAGCATTTT

clone size: NA
J gene: TRBJ2-5
D gene: TRBD2
V gene: TRBV3-1/TRBV3-2
CDR3 protein: CASSQVRGGRETQYF
CDR3 DNA: TGTGCCAGCAGCCAAGTTCGCGGGGGGCGTGAGACCCAGTACTTC

clone size: NA
J gene: TRBJ2-1
D gene: NA
V gene: TRBV5-1
CDR3 protein: CASSLLGGNEQFF
CDR3 DNA: TGCGCCAGCAGCTTGTTAGGGGGCAATGAGCAGTTCTTC

clone size: NA
J gene: TRBJ2-1
D gene: TRBD2
V gene: TRBV4-2
CDR3 protein: CASSQVTTTSEYNEQFF
CDR3 DNA: TGTGCCAGCAGCCAAGTAACTACGACTAGCGAATACAATGAGCAGTTCTTC

clone size: NA
J gene: TRBJ2-1
D gene: NA
V gene: TRBV7-9
CDR3 protein: CASSKGGPSVRDEQFF
CDR3 DNA: TGTGCCAGCAGTAAAGGGGGCCCTAGCGTAAGAGATGAGCAGTTCTTC

clone size: NA
J gene: TRBJ2-7
D gene: NA
V gene: TRBV5-1
CDR3 protein: CASSLEGIADEQYF
CDR3 DNA: TGCGCCAGCAGCTTGGAAGGGATTGCCGACGAGCAGTACTTC

clone size: NA
J gene: TRBJ2-1
D gene: NA
V gene: TRBV3-1/TRBV3-2
CDR3 protein: CASSLYNEQFF
CDR3 DNA: TGTGCCAGCAGCCTCTACAATGAGCAGTTCTTC

clone size: NA
J gene: TRBJ1-1
D gene: TRBD1
V gene: TRBV9
CDR3 protein: CASSPRTGWTEAFF
CDR3 DNA: TGTGCCAGCAGCCCCCGGACAGGGTGGACTGAAGCTTTCTTT

clone size: once
J gene: TRBJ2-5
D gene: NA
V gene: TRBV7-2
CDR3 protein: CASSLITGSMETQYF
CDR3 DNA: TGTGCCAGCAGCTTAATAACAGGGAGTATGGAGACCCAGTACTTC

clone size: NA
J gene: TRBJ2-1
D gene: NA
V gene: TRBV7-2
CDR3 protein: CASTQFGRQTAEQFF
CDR3 DNA: TGTGCCAGCACCCAATTCGGGAGACAGACCGCTGAGCAGTTCTTC

clone size: NA
J gene: TRBJ1-5
D gene: NA
V gene: TRBV15
CDR3 protein: CATSRDLNQPQHF
CDR3 DNA: TGTGCCACCAGCAGAGATCTTAATCAGCCCCAGCATTTT

clone size: NA
J gene: TRBJ2-3
D gene: TRBD1
V gene: TRBV10-2
CDR3 protein: CASRRGQGPDTQYF
CDR3 DNA: TGCGCCAGCAGAAGAGGACAGGGGCCAGATACGCAGTATTTT

clone size: NA
J gene: TRBJ2-4
D gene: NA
V gene: TRBV28
CDR3 protein: CASSLEASRNIQYF
CDR3 DNA: TGTGCCAGCAGTTTAGAGGCTAGTAGAAACATTCAGTACTTC

clone size: NA
J gene: TRBJ2-5
D gene: NA
V gene: TRBV20-1
CDR3 protein: CSASPTSQETQYF
CDR3 DNA: TGCAGTGCTAGTCCTACATCCCAAGAGACCCAGTACTTC

clone size: NA
J gene: TRBJ1-3
D gene: NA
V gene: TRBV28
CDR3 protein: CASKGWGASGNTIYF
CDR3 DNA: TGTGCCAGCAAGGGGTGGGGGGCTTCTGGAAACACCATATATTTT

clone size: NA
J gene: TRBJ2-6
D gene: NA
V gene: TRBV5-4
CDR3 protein: CASSGQKTGDGANVLTF
CDR3 DNA: TGTGCCAGCAGCGGACAAAAGACAGGAGACGGGGCCAACGTCCTGACTTTC

clone size: NA
J gene: TRBJ2-5
D gene: NA
V gene: TRBV19
CDR3 protein: CASTLGRGGFETQYF
CDR3 DNA: TGTGCCAGTACCCTGGGGCGGGGCGGATTCGAGACCCAGTACTTC

clone size: NA
J gene: TRBJ2-7
D gene: NA
V gene: TRBV2
CDR3 protein: CASSSLWTETDYEQYF
CDR3 DNA: TGTGCCAGCAGCTCTCTCTGGACAGAGACCGACTACGAGCAGTACTTC

clone size: NA
J gene: TRBJ2-7
D gene: NA
V gene: TRBV6-1
CDR3 protein: CASSEGGGPYEQYF
CDR3 DNA: TGTGCCAGCAGTGAGGGCGGGGGCCCCTACGAGCAGTACTTC

clone size: NA
J gene: TRBJ1-1
D gene: NA
V gene: TRBV30
CDR3 protein: CAWSVKGRTEAFF
CDR3 DNA: TGTGCCTGGAGTGTTAAGGGAAGGACTGAAGCTTTCTTT

clone size: NA
J gene: TRBJ2-7
D gene: TRBD1
V gene: TRBV25-1
CDR3 protein: CASSQSSGTVYEQYF
CDR3 DNA: TGTGCCAGCAGTCAAAGCTCGGGGACAGTTTACGAGCAGTACTTC

clone size: NA
J gene: TRBJ1-2
D gene: NA
V gene: TRBV5-1
CDR3 protein: CASTLGGNYGYTF
CDR3 DNA: TGCGCCAGCACCCTCGGGGGGAACTATGGCTACACCTTC

clone size: NA
J gene: TRBJ1-1
D gene: NA
V gene: TRBV19
CDR3 protein: CASRDRNRPNTEAFF
CDR3 DNA: TGTGCCAGTAGGGATCGGAACAGGCCAAACACTGAAGCTTTCTTT

clone size: NA
J gene: TRBJ2-7
D gene: NA
V gene: TRBV6-5
CDR3 protein: CASTLGGQGGYEQYF
CDR3 DNA: TGTGCCAGCACCCTAGGAGGGCAGGGGGGTTACGAGCAGTACTTC

clone size: NA
J gene: TRBJ1-1
D gene: NA
V gene: TRBV7-9
CDR3 protein: CASSITQGEAFF
CDR3 DNA: TGTGCCAGCAGCATCACGCAAGGGGAGGCTTTCTTT

clone size: NA
J gene: TRBJ1-5
D gene: NA
V gene: TRBV4-1
CDR3 protein: CASSHLGARNQPQHF
CDR3 DNA: TGCGCCAGCAGCCACCTCGGGGCCAGAAATCAGCCCCAGCATTTT

clone size: few
J gene: TRBJ2-2
D gene: NA
V gene: TRBV5-1
CDR3 protein: CASSLGGGRDTGELFF
CDR3 DNA: TGCGCCAGCAGCTTGGGAGGAGGAAGGGACACCGGGGAGCTGTTTTTT

clone size: few
J gene: TRBJ2-7
D gene: TRBD2
V gene: TRBV7-2
CDR3 protein: CASSVSGTSGGNSYEQYF
CDR3 DNA: TGTGCCAGCAGCGTGTCCGGGACTAGCGGTGGGAACTCCTACGAGCAGTACTTC

clone size: NA
J gene: TRBJ2-7
D gene: NA
V gene: TRBV15
CDR3 protein: CATSTRAGERHEQYF
CDR3 DNA: TGTGCCACCAGCACCCGGGCAGGGGAAAGGCACGAGCAGTACTTC